This T cell receptor beta chain was sequenced during a study of control samples from healthy donors and cancer patients. This table comes from immunoSEQ multiplex PCR, and its TCRdb copy is limited to in-frame clones, with some not included. In the table there are about 150,000 clones, approximately 93% of which are singletons. Input material: blood. This clonotype was sampled from a young man in good health.

CDR3 amino acids: CAWRGLEQFF. In nucleotides, the CDR3 is TGTGCCTGGAGGGGACTTGAGCAGTTCTTC. This chain connects TRBV30 to TRBJ2-1; perhaps TRBD2 as D (6 bases). The CDR3 is made up of 10 amino acids. Germline V CDR1 and CDR2: GTSNPN, SVGIG (reference sequence). The V end lost 3 bases, the J end lost 9 bases, and 6 bases lay between the germline ends.